The rows below give T cell receptor beta chains drawn from one sample of a study of cytomegalovirus exposure and HLA in healthy donors. Assay used: immunoSEQ multiplex PCR; TCRdb lists only in-frame clones, some missing. The table has 100,000 or so clones, 76% seen once. Sequencing used PBMCs. These receptors came from a woman in her forties or fifties in good health and CMV-seropositive. Each CDR3 is given with its conserved first and last residue. Fields, in order: V gene, CDR3 protein.

v_call: TRBV5-8
cdr3_aa: CASSLTTYTGELFF

v_call: TRBV25-1
cdr3_aa: CASSAQPVIEQFF

v_call: TRBV11-1
cdr3_aa: CASSFRRTDTEAFF

v_call: TRBV23-1
cdr3_aa: CASSQFRGNQSNQPQHF

v_call: TRBV6-1
cdr3_aa: CASSQSGGRTEAFF

v_call: TRBV19
cdr3_aa: CASFSSSGGSYNEQFF

v_call: TRBV7-2
cdr3_aa: CASSQLRGYTF

v_call: TRBV28
cdr3_aa: CASTASGRTPDTQYF

v_call: TRBV9
cdr3_aa: CASSEGSNYGYTF

v_call: TRBV27
cdr3_aa: CASSLGDSEQYF

v_call: TRBV6-1
cdr3_aa: CASSVDPGLAGGPYTQYF

v_call: TRBV30
cdr3_aa: CAWSVGQAAGTEAFF

v_call: TRBV10-3
cdr3_aa: CAISESGGPPVGGYTF

v_call: TRBV5-5
cdr3_aa: CASSLWTERSYGYTF